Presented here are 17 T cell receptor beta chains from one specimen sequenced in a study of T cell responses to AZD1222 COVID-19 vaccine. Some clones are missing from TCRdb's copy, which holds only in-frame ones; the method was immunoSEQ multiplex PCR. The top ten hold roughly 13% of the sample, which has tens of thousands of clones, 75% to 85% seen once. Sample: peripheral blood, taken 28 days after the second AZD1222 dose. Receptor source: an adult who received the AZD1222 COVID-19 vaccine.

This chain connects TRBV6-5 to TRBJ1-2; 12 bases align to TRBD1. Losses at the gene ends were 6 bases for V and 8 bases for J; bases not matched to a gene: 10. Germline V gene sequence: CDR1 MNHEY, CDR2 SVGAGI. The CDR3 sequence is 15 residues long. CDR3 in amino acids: CASSGAGQGARGYTF. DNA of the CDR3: TGTGCCAGCAGCGGAGCGGGACAGGGGGCGAGGGGCTACACCTTC.

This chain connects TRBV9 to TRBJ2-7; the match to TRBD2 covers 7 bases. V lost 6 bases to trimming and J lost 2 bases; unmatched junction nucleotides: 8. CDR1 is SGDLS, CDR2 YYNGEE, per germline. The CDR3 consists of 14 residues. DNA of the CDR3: TGTGCCAGCATCAACGGGGGGATTCCCTACGAGCAGTACTTC. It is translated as CASINGGIPYEQYF.

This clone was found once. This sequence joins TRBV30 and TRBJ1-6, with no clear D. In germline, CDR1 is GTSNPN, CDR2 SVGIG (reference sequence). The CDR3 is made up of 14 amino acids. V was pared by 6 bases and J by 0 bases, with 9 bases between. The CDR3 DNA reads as TGTGCCTGCCAGAAGAGCTCCTATAATTCACCCCTCCACTTT. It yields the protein CACQKSSYNSPLHF.

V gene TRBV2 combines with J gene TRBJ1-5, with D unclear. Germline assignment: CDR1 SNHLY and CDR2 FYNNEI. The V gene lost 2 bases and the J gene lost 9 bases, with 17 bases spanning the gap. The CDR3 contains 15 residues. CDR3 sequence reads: CASSENPRMNGPQHF. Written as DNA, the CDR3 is TGTGCCAGCAGTGAAAACCCACGGATGAATGGGCCCCAGCATTTT.

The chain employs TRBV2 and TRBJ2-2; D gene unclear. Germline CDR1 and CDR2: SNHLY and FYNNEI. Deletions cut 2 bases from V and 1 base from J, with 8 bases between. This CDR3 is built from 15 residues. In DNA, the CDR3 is TGTGCCAGCAGTGAATTACCGGGGAACACCGGGGAGCTGTTTTTT. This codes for CASSELPGNTGELFF.

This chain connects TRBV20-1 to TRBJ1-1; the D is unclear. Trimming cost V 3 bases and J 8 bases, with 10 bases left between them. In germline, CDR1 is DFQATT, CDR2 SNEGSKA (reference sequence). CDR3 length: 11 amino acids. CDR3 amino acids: CSARTAVEAFF. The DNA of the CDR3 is TGCAGTGCTAGGACCGCAGTGGAAGCTTTCTTT.

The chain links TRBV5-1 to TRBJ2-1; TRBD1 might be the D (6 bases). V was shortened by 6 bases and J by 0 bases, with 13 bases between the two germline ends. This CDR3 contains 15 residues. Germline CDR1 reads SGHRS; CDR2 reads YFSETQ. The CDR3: CASKGQGSSYNEQFF. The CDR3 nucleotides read TGCGCCAGCAAAGGGCAGGGGAGCTCCTACAATGAGCAGTTCTTC.

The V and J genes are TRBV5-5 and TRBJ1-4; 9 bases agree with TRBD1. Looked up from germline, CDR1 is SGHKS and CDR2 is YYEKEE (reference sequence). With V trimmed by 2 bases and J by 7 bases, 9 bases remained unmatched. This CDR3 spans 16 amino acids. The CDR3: CASSFGTRTGAEKLFF. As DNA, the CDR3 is TGTGCCAGCAGCTTTGGCACGCGGACAGGGGCTGAAAAACTGTTTTTT.

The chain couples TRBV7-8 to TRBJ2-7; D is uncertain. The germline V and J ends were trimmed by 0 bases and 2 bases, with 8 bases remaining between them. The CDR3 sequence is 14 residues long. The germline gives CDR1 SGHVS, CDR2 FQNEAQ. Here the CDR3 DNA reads TGTGCCAGCAGCTTAGCGCTGCTCCCCTACGAGCAGTACTTC. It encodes CASSLALLPYEQYF.

The CDR3 reads CASSQGLLNEKLFF. The CDR3, as DNA: TGTGCCAGCAGCCAGGGACTCCTTAATGAAAAACTGTTTTTT. The chain is built from TRBV9 and TRBJ1-4; D is possibly TRBD1 (5 bases). CDR3 size: 14 residues. Germline-derived CDR1 and CDR2 are SGDLS and YYNGEE. V lost 4 bases and J lost 4, with 11 bases in between. The complete variable domain, with remaining parts taken from reference TRBV9 and TRBJ1-4, reads DSGVTQTPKHLITATGQRVTLRCSPRSGDLSVYWYQQSLDQGLQFLIQYYNGEERAKGNILERFSAQQFPDLHSELNLSSLELGDSALYFCASSQGLLNEKLFFGSGTQLSVL.

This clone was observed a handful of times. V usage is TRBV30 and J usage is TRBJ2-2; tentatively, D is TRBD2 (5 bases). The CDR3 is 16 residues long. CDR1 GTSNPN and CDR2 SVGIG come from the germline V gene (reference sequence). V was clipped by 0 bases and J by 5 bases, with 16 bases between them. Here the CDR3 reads CAWSVLPGSGTGELFF. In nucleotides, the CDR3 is TGTGCCTGGAGTGTACTCCCGGGGTCGGGGACCGGGGAGCTGTTTTTT.

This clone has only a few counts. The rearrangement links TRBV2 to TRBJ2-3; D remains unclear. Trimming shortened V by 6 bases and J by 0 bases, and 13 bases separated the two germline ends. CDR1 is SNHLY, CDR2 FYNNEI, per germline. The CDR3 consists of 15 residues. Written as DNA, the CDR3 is TGTGCCAGCAGCTCCGGGTCGCATAGCACAGATACGCAGTATTTT. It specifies CASSSGSHSTDTQYF.

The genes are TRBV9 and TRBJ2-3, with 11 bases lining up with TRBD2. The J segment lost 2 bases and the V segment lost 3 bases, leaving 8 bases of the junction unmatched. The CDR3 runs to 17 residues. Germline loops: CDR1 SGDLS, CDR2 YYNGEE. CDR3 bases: TGTGCCAGCAGCGCCCCTCGACTAGCGGGATCCACAGATACGCAGTATTTT. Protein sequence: CASSAPRLAGSTDTQYF.

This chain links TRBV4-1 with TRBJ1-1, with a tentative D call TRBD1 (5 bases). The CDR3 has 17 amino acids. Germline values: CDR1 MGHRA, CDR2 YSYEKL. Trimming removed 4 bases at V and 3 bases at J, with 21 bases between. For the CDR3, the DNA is TGCGCCAGCAGCCCCAGGCGAGGGGAGCTATTGTACACTGAAGCTTTCTTT. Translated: CASSPRRGELLYTEAFF.

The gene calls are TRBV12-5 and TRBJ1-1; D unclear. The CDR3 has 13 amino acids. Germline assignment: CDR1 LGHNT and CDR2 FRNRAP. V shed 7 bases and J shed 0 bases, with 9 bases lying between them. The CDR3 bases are TGTGCTAGTGAAGGATACATGAACACTGAAGCTTTCTTT. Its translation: CASEGYMNTEAFF.

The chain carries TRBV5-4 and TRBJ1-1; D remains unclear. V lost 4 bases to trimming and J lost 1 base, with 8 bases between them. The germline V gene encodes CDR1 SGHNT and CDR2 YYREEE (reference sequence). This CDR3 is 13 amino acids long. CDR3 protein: CASSHPQNTEAFF. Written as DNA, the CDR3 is TGTGCCAGCAGCCACCCTCAGAACACTGAAGCTTTCTTT.

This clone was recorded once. This CDR3 is CASSEGTVPQPQHF. The CDR3 coding sequence is TGTGCCAGCAGTGAGGGGACAGTACCTCAGCCCCAGCATTTT. V is TRBV6-1 and J is TRBJ1-5, with TRBD1 identical over 7 bases. The CDR3 runs 14 residues. Germline V CDR1 and CDR2: MNHNS, SASEGT. J was trimmed by 6 bases and V by 3 bases; bases with no gene match: 5.